This T cell receptor (beta chain) is from a study of Tregs in tolerant kidney transplant recipients. Study results and caveats: For some patients, primers changed over time, blocking nucleotide-level comparison.

A note on this clone: What it recognizes is unknown.

Only in-frame clones appear in the TCRdb table, and some are missing; sequencing was by immunoSEQ multiplex PCR. The sample includes 60,000 to 65,000 clones, roughly 98% seen only once; the top ten take 0.3% to 0.35%. CD4+CD25+CD127- Tregs, CD4+CD25- non-Tregs, CD4 and CD8 cells were sorted. CDR1 is SGHTA, CDR2 FQGNSA, per germline. The length of the CDR3 is 14 residues. The V and J ends lost 4 bases and 7 bases, in that order; junction bases with no gene match: 6. The chain employs TRBV7-2 and TRBJ2-7; TRBD1 aligns across 11 bases. The starting material was Tregs from blood, obtained before the transplant. The receptor was derived from a human donor who received a combined kidney and bone marrow transplant. This chain's CDR3 is CASSSGQGDGEQYF. In DNA form, the CDR3 reads TGTGCCAGCAGCTCGGGACAGGGGGATGGTGAGCAGTACTTC.